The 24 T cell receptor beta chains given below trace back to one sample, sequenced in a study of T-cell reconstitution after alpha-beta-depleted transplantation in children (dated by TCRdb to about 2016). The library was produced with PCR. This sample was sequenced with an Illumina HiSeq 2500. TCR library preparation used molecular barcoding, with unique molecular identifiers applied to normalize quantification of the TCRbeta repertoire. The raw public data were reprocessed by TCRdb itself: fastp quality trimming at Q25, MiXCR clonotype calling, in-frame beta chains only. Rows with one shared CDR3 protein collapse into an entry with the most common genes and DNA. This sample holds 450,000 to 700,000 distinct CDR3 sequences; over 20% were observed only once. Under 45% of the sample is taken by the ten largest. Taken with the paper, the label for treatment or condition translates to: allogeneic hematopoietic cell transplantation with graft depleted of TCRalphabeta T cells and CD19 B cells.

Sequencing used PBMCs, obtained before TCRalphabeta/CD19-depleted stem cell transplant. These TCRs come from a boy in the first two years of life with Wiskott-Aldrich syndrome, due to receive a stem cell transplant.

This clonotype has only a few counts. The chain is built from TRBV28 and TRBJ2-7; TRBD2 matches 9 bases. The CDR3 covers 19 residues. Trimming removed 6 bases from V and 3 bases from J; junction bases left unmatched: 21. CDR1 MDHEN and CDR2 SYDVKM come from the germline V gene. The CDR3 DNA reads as TGTGCCAGCAGGACCATGGGGCTAGCGGGATTCCGGAGGGACTACGAGCAGTACTTC. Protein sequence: CASRTMGLAGFRRDYEQYF.

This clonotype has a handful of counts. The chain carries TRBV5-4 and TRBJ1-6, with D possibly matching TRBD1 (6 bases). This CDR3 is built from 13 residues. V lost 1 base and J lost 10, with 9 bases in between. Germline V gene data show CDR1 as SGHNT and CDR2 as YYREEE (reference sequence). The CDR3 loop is CASSLMTGSPLHF. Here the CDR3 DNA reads TGTGCCAGCAGCTTGATGACAGGCTCACCCCTCCACTTT.

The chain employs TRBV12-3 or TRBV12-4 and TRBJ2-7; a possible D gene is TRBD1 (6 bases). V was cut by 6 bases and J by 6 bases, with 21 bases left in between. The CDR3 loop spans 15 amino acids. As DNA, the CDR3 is TGTGCCAGCAGCACACCCACAGGGATTGAGGGCGAGCAGTACTTC. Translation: CASSTPTGIEGEQYF.

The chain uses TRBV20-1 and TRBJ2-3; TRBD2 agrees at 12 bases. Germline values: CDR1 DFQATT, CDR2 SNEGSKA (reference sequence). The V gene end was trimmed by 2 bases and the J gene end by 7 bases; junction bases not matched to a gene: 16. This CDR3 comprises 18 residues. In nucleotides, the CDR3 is TGCAGTGCTAGAATACCGCACCCTACTAGCGGGAGGAGGAATACGCAGTATTTT. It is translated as CSARIPHPTSGRRNTQYF.

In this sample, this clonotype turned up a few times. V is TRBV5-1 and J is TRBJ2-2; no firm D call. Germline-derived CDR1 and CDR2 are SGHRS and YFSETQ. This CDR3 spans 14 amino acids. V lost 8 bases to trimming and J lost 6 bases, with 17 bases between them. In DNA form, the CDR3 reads TGCGCCAGTCGAAGCCTACCCCCCGCCGGGGAGCTGTTTTTT. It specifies CASRSLPPAGELFF.

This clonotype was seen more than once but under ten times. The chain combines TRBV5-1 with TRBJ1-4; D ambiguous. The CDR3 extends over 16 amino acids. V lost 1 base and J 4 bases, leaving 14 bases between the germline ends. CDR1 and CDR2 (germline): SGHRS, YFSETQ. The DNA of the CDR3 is TGCGCCAGCAGCTTGTTTTCGGGCGGAGATAATGAAAAACTGTTTTTT. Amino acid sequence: CASSLFSGGDNEKLFF.

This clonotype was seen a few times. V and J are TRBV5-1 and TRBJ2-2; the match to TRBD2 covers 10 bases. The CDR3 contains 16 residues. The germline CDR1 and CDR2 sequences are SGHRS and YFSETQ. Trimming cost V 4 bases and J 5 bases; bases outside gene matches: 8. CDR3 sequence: CASSASVSGRTGELFF. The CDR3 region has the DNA TGCGCCAGCAGCGCCAGCGTTAGCGGGAGGACCGGGGAGCTGTTTTTT.

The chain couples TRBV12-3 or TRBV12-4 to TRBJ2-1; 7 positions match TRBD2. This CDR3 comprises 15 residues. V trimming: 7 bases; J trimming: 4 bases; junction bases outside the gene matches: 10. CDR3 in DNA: TGTGCCAGCACGGCGCGGGAGTTTATTTACAATGAGCAGTTCTTC. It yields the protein CASTAREFIYNEQFF.

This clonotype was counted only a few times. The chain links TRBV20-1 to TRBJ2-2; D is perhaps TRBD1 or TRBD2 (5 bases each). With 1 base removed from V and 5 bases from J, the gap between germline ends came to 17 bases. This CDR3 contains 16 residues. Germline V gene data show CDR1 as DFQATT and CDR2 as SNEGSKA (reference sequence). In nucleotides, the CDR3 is TGCAGTGCTAGAGCTGGGACCGCCCGCTTTACCGGGGAGCTGTTTTTT. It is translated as CSARAGTARFTGELFF.

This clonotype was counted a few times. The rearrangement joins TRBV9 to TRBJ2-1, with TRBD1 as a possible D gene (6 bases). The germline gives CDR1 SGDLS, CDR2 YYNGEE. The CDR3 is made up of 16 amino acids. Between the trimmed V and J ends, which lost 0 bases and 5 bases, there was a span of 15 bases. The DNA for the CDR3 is TGTGCCAGCAGCGTAGGTGCGGCAGGGGCCCACAATGAGCAGTTCTTC. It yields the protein CASSVGAAGAHNEQFF.

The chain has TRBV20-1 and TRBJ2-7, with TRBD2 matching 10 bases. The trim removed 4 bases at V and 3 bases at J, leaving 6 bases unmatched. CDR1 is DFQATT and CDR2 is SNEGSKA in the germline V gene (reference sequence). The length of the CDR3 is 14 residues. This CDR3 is CSAKPGLAYYEQYF. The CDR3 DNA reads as TGCAGTGCTAAGCCGGGACTAGCGTACTACGAGCAGTACTTC.

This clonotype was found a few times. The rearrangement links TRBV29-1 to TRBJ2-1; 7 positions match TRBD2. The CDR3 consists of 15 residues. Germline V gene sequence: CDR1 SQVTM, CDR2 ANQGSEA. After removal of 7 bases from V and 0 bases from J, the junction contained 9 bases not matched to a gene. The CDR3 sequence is CSERQAGSSYNEQFF. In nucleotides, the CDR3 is TGCAGCGAACGACAAGCGGGAAGCTCCTACAATGAGCAGTTCTTC.

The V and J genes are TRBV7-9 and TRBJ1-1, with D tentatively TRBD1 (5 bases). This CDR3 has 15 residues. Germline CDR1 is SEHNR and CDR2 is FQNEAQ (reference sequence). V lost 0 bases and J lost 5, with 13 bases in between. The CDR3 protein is CASSLAGQGGTEAFF. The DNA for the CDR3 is TGTGCCAGCAGCTTAGCCGGACAAGGTGGAACTGAAGCTTTCTTT.

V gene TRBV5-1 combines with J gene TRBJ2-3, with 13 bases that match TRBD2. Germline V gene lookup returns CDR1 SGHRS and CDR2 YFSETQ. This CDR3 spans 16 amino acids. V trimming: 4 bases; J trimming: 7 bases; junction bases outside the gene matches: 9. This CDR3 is CASSPRETSGRNTQYF. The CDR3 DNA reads TGCGCCAGCAGCCCCCGCGAGACTAGCGGGAGGAATACGCAGTATTTT.

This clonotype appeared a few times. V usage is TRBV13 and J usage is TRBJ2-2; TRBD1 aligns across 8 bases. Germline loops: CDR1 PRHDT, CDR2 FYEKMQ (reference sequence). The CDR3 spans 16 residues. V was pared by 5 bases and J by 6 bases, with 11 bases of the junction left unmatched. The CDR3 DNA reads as TGTGCCAGCAGCAGAGGACAGGGTTCAATTTCCGGGGAGCTGTTTTTT. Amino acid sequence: CASSRGQGSISGELFF.

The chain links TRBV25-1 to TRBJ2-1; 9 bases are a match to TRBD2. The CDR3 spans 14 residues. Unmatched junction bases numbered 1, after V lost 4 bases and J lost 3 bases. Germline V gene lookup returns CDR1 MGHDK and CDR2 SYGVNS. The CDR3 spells CASSVTSGYNEQFF. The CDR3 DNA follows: TGTGCCAGCAGTGTGACTAGCGGCTACAATGAGCAGTTCTTC. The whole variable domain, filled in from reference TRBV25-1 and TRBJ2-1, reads EADIYQTPRYLVIGTGKKITLECSQTMGHDKMYWYQQDPGMELHLIHYSYGVNSTEKGDLSSESTVSRIRTEHFPLTLESARPSHTSQYLCASSVTSGYNEQFFGPGTRLTVL.

The CDR3 sequence: CASSKNGQGNYGYTF. For the CDR3, the DNA is TGTGCCAGCAGTAAAAACGGACAGGGCAACTATGGCTACACCTTC. The chain couples TRBV6-1 to TRBJ1-2; TRBD1 matches 8 bases. V gave up 5 bases and J gave up 2 bases; unmatched junction bases: 7. The CDR3 consists of 15 residues. The germline CDR1 and CDR2 sequences are MNHNS and SASEGT.

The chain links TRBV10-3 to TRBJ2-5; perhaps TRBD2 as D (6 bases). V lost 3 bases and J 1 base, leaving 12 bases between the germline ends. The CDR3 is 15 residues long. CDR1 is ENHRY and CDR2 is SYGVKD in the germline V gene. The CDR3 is CAISDGGPFQETQYF. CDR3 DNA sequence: TGTGCCATCAGTGACGGGGGACCTTTCCAAGAGACCCAGTACTTC.

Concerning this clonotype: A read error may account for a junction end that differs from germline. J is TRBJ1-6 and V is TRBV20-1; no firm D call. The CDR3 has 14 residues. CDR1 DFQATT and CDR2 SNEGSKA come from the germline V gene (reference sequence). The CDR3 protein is CCARSEGGNSPLHF. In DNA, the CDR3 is TGCTGTGCCCGCTCGGAGGGTGGGAATTCACCCCTCCACTTT.

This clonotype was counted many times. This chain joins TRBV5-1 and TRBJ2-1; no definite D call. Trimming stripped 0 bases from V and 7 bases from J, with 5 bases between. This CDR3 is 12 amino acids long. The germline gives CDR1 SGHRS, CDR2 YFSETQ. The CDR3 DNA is TGCGCCAGCAGCTTGGTGCGGAATGAGCAGTTCTTC. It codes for CASSLVRNEQFF. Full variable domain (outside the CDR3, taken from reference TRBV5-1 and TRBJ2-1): KAGVTQTPRYLIKTRGQQVTLSCSPISGHRSVSWYQQTPGQGLQFLFEYFSETQRNKGNFPGRFSGRQFSNSRSEMNVSTLELGDSALYLCASSLVRNEQFFGPGTRLTVL.

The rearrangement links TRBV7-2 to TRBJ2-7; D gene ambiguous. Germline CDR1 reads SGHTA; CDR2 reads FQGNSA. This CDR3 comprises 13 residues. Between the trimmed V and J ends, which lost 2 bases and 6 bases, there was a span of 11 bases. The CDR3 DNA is TGTGCCAGCAGCTTATCGGGCTATTTCGAGCAGTACTTC. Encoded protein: CASSLSGYFEQYF.

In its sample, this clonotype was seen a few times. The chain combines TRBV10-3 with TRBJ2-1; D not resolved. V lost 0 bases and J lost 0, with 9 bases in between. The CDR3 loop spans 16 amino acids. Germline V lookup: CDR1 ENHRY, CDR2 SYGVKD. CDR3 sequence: CAISESSWSSYNEQFF. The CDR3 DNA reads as TGTGCCATCAGTGAGTCTTCCTGGAGCTCCTACAATGAGCAGTTCTTC.

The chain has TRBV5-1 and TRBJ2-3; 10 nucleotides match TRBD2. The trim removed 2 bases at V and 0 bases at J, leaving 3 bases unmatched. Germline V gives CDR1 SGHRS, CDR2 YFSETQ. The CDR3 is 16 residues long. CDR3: CASSLRLAGSTDTQYF. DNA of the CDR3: TGCGCCAGCAGCTTACGACTAGCGGGCAGCACAGATACGCAGTATTTT.

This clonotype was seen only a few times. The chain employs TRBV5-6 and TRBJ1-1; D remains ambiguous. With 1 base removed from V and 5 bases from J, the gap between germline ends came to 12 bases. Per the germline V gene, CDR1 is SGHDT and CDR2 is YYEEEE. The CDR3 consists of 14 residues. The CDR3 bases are TGTGCCAGCAGCTTGCCCGCCTCGAGGACTGAAGCTTTCTTT. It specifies CASSLPASRTEAFF.